What follows are 30 T cell receptor beta chains derived from one specimen sequenced in a study of T cell changes during pregnancy in multiple sclerosis. Sequenced by immunoSEQ multiplex PCR; TCRdb stores in-frame clones only, minus some. The sample lists under 40,000 clones, around 92% occurring once. The material sequenced was CD8+ T cells from peripheral blood mononuclear cells, taken in the third trimester of pregnancy. These receptor sequences come from a female donor with multiple sclerosis, enrolled in a pregnancy study.

The genes are TRBV7-9 and TRBJ1-6; D gene unclear. The CDR3 runs 12 residues. V lost 5 bases and J 10 bases, leaving 9 bases between the germline ends. Germline V CDR1 and CDR2: SEHNR, FQNEAQ (reference sequence). Written as DNA, the CDR3 is TGTGCCAGCAGCATAAATGGCTCACCCCTCCACTTT. Its protein product is CASSINGSPLHF. The full variable domain, with the rest looked up from reference TRBV7-9 and TRBJ1-6, is DTGVSQNPRHKITKRGQNVTFRCDPISEHNRLYWYRQTLGQGPEFLTYFQNEAQLEKSRLLSDRFSAERPKGSFSTLEIQRTEQGDSAMYLCASSINGSPLHFGNGTRLTVT.

This clone was picked up one time. Here the CDR3 reads CASSEDPTTDTQYF. The CDR3 coding sequence is TGCGCCAGCAGCGAGGATCCAACGACAGATACGCAGTATTTT. The rearrangement joins TRBV5-1 to TRBJ2-3; no clear D gene. The germline CDR1 and CDR2 sequences are SGHRS and YFSETQ. Between the trimmed V and J ends, which lost 4 bases and 3 bases, there was a span of 12 bases. The CDR3 is 14 residues long.

The gene calls are TRBV27 and TRBJ2-5; TRBD2 agrees at 15 bases. Trimming took 4 bases from V and 5 from J; bases not matched to a gene: 8. This CDR3 spans 17 amino acids. From germline, CDR1 is MNHEY and CDR2 SMNVEV (reference sequence). The CDR3 DNA sequence: TGTGCCAGCAGTTCCTCCGGGACTAGCGGGGGGTGGGAGACCCAGTACTTC. It encodes CASSSSGTSGGWETQYF.

This clone was observed a handful of times. The chain has TRBV7-6 and TRBJ2-5; D is unclear. V was cut by 1 base and J by 1 base, with 7 bases left in between. CDR1 SGHVS and CDR2 FNYEAQ come from the germline V gene. CDR3 length: 14 amino acids. The CDR3 is CASSLGPGQETQYF. The CDR3 DNA reads TGTGCCAGCAGCTTAGGCCCAGGCCAAGAGACCCAGTACTTC.

This CDR3 reads CASSLEGMLNTEAFF. The CDR3 region has the DNA TGCGCCAGCAGCTTGGAGGGGATGTTGAACACTGAAGCTTTCTTT. The chain carries TRBV5-1 and TRBJ1-1; D perhaps matches TRBD1 (5 bases). CDR3 size: 15 residues. Trimming removed 0 bases from V and 0 bases from J, with 9 bases in between. Per germline, CDR1 SGHRS and CDR2 YFSETQ.

The V gene is TRBV2, the J gene TRBJ1-6; 7 nucleotides line up with TRBD1. The germline V gene has CDR1 SNHLY and CDR2 FYNNEI. The CDR3 consists of 14 residues. The ends lost 5 bases at V and 7 bases at J; junction bases unmatched: 5. CDR3 protein: CASSQGGINSPLHF. The CDR3 DNA is TGTGCCAGCAGTCAGGGGGGCATAAATTCACCCCTCCACTTT.

This sequence joins TRBV7-6 and TRBJ2-3; the match to TRBD1 covers 10 bases. The CDR3 contains 16 residues. Losses at the gene ends were 1 base for V and 1 base for J; bases not matched to a gene: 2. Germline V gene data show CDR1 as SGHVS and CDR2 as FNYEAQ. CDR3 residues: CASSLGGTGGTDTQYF. For the CDR3, the DNA is TGTGCCAGCAGCTTAGGTGGGACAGGGGGCACAGATACGCAGTATTTT. The whole variable domain, remainder taken from reference TRBV7-6 and TRBJ2-3, is GAGVSQSPRYKVTKRGQDVALRCDPISGHVSLYWYRQALGQGPEFLTYFNYEAQQDKSGLPNDRFSAERPEGSISTLTIQRTEQRDSAMYRCASSLGGTGGTDTQYFGPGTRLTVL.

The CDR3 sequence is CAWSSGFGNTIYF. DNA for the CDR3: TGTGCCTGGAGTTCAGGGTTTGGAAACACCATATATTTT. This chain connects TRBV30 to TRBJ1-3; tentatively, D is TRBD1 (5 bases). The CDR3 length is 13 residues. The germline V and J ends were trimmed by 2 bases and 3 bases, with 8 bases remaining between them. In germline, CDR1 is GTSNPN, CDR2 SVGIG (reference sequence).

The chain is built from TRBV13 and TRBJ1-1; tentative D call: TRBD1 (6 bases). This CDR3 comprises 13 residues. The V and J ends lost 8 bases and 2 bases respectively, with 12 bases between them. Germline CDR1 PRHDT, CDR2 FYEKMQ (reference sequence). The CDR3 DNA reads as TGTGCCAGCTCGAAGACAGGTAACACTGAAGCTTTCTTT. This translates into CASSKTGNTEAFF.

This chain links TRBV9 with TRBJ2-3; possible D gene TRBD2, 5 bases. CDR1 and CDR2 from the germline V gene are SGDLS and YYNGEE. V was pared by 2 bases and J by 0 bases, with 22 bases between. The CDR3 is 19 residues long. CDR3 region: CASSVPVGRPSQSTDTQYF. The DNA of the CDR3 is TGTGCCAGCAGCGTTCCCGTGGGCAGGCCTAGCCAGAGCACAGATACGCAGTATTTT. The full variable domain, completed using reference TRBV9 and TRBJ2-3, is DSGVTQTPKHLITATGQRVTLRCSPRSGDLSVYWYQQSLDQGLQFLIQYYNGEERAKGNILERFSAQQFPDLHSELNLSSLELGDSALYFCASSVPVGRPSQSTDTQYFGPGTRLTVL.

This clone was found once. V is TRBV7-8 and J is TRBJ2-7; 8 nucleotides agree with TRBD1. Trimming took 5 bases from V and 6 from J; bases not matched to a gene: 12. The germline CDR1 and CDR2 sequences are SGHVS and FQNEAQ. The CDR3 spans 15 residues. CDR3 sequence: CASSHGSPGTGEQYF. CDR3 sequence (DNA): TGTGCCAGCAGCCACGGATCCCCGGGGACAGGCGAGCAGTACTTC. The entire variable domain, with the rest obtained from reference TRBV7-8 and TRBJ2-7, is as follows: GAGVSQSPRYKVAKRGQDVALRCDPISGHVSLFWYQQALGQGPEFLTYFQNEAQLDKSGLPSDRFFAERPEGSVSTLKIQRTQQEDSAVYLCASSHGSPGTGEQYFGPGTRLTVT.

The chain uses TRBV19 and TRBJ2-7; no definite D call. The CDR3 has 14 amino acids. Trimming took off 9 bases at V and 4 bases at J, with 19 bases between the two ends. Germline-derived CDR1 and CDR2 are LNHDA and SQIVND (reference sequence). The CDR3 loop is CASQEAPEGYEQYF. In nucleotides, the CDR3 is TGTGCCAGCCAAGAGGCCCCAGAAGGATACGAGCAGTACTTC.

V usage is TRBV5-4 and J usage is TRBJ1-3, with 7 bases lining up with TRBD1. The CDR3 length is 16 residues. The V segment lost 4 bases and the J segment 0 bases; nucleotides outside the gene matches: 7. CDR1 and CDR2 (germline): SGHNT, YYREEE (reference sequence). The DNA of the CDR3 is TGTGCCAGCAGCGTGGGACAGTACTTCTCTGGAAACACCATATATTTT. Its translation is CASSVGQYFSGNTIYF.

This chain connects TRBV13 to TRBJ2-5, with 8 bases aligning to TRBD1. V shed 5 bases, J shed 9 bases, and the junction held 14 bases outside the gene matches. The CDR3 totals 15 residues. Germline V gene lookup returns CDR1 PRHDT and CDR2 FYEKMQ (reference sequence). The CDR3 coding sequence is TGTGCCAGCAGCGGCCAGGACAGGGCCCAGCGTCCCCAGTACTTC. This encodes CASSGQDRAQRPQYF.

The rearrangement joins TRBV27 to TRBJ2-7; 8 nucleotides line up with TRBD1. J gave up 0 bases and V 5 bases, and 0 bases lay outside the gene matches. Looked up from germline, CDR1 is MNHEY and CDR2 is SMNVEV (reference sequence). The CDR3 is made up of 13 amino acids. The CDR3 DNA reads TGTGCCAGCAGTGACAGGGGCTCCTACGAGCAGTACTTC. As protein: CASSDRGSYEQYF.

Relative to its sample, this clone is medium-sized. The chain is built from TRBV4-2 and TRBJ1-1; possibly TRBD1 for D (5 bases). V lost 3 bases and J lost 0, with 14 bases in between. Germline CDR1 is LGHNA and CDR2 is YNFKEQ. The CDR3 is 16 residues long. CDR3 in amino acids: CASSHTDSTMNTEAFF. DNA for the CDR3: TGTGCCAGCAGCCACACAGACAGTACAATGAACACTGAAGCTTTCTTT.

This clone was found once. This chain joins TRBV5-6 and TRBJ1-2, with 8 bases matching TRBD1. Unmatched junction bases numbered 12, after V lost 3 bases and J lost 8 bases. The CDR3 is 15 residues long. The germline CDR1 and CDR2 sequences are SGHDT and YYEEEE. The DNA for the CDR3 is TGTGCCAGCAGCTACGGGACAGGACCGGGCAAGGGCTACACCTTC. It specifies CASSYGTGPGKGYTF. The full variable domain, its missing parts supplied by reference TRBV5-6 and TRBJ1-2, is DAGVTQSPTHLIKTRGQQVTLRCSPKSGHDTVSWYQQALGQGPQFIFQYYEEEERQRGNFPDRFSGHQFPNYSSELNVNALLLGDSALYLCASSYGTGPGKGYTFGSGTRLTVV.

The genes are TRBV27 and TRBJ2-2; 7 bases align to TRBD1. Germline V gene sequence: CDR1 MNHEY, CDR2 SMNVEV (reference sequence). This CDR3 comprises 17 residues. Unmatched junction bases numbered 7, after V lost 2 bases and J lost 1 base. Here the CDR3 DNA reads TGTGCCAGCAGTTTACTAACAGGGGTCATGAACACCGGGGAGCTGTTTTTT. Translating gives CASSLLTGVMNTGELFF.

The chain couples TRBV7-9 to TRBJ1-1, with D tentatively TRBD1 (5 bases). The germline V gene has CDR1 SEHNR and CDR2 FQNEAQ (reference sequence). V dropped 4 bases and J dropped 6 bases, with 9 bases sitting between them. There are 12 residues in the CDR3. The CDR3: CASSSRGPEAFF. In nucleotides, the CDR3 is TGTGCCAGCAGCTCGCGGGGCCCTGAAGCTTTCTTT.

The chain combines TRBV29-1 with TRBJ2-1; 9 positions match TRBD1. V dropped 1 base and J dropped 6; count of bases not matched to a gene: 13. Germline-derived CDR1 and CDR2 are SQVTM and ANQGSEA. The CDR3 length is 17 residues. CDR3 sequence (DNA): TGCAGCGTTGAAGGGGGGGACCGGGACAGGGATGTCAATGAGCAGTTCTTC. Its translation: CSVEGGDRDRDVNEQFF.

The chain joins TRBV11-2 to TRBJ2-7; D remains ambiguous. V was trimmed by 0 bases and J by 3 bases, leaving 12 bases between them. Germline V gene data show CDR1 as SGHAT and CDR2 as FQNNGV. The CDR3 is 15 amino acids. As DNA, the CDR3 is TGTGCCAGCAGCTTAGAGATGGCCCTAGGCTACGAGCAGTACTTC. Translation: CASSLEMALGYEQYF.

The J gene is TRBJ2-2, the V gene TRBV6-5, with TRBD1 identical over 7 bases. The V gene's germline CDR1 is MNHEY and CDR2 SVGAGI. The CDR3 is 16 residues long. With 2 bases clipped from V and 5 bases from J, the junction kept 8 bases outside the gene matches. This CDR3 reads CASSYHRGIQTGELFF. The CDR3 nucleotides are TGTGCCAGCAGTTACCACAGGGGCATCCAAACCGGGGAGCTGTTTTTT.

The V call is TRBV9, the J call TRBJ2-7; the match to TRBD2 covers 8 bases. J was trimmed by 2 bases and V by 0 bases; bases with no gene match: 4. The CDR3 is made up of 15 amino acids. Germline assignment: CDR1 SGDLS and CDR2 YYNGEE. CDR3 protein: CASSVGSGGPYEQYF. The CDR3 nucleotides are TGTGCCAGCAGCGTAGGAAGCGGGGGACCCTACGAGCAGTACTTC.

The V call is TRBV14, the J call TRBJ1-6, with 9 bases that match TRBD1. CDR1 is SGHDN and CDR2 is FVKESK in the germline V gene. CDR3 length equals 16 residues. The J segment lost 8 bases and the V segment lost 3 bases, leaving 8 bases of the junction unmatched. The CDR3 loop is CASSHDGTGIDSPLHF. CDR3 nucleotide sequence: TGTGCCAGCAGCCATGATGGGACAGGGATAGATTCACCCCTCCACTTT.

The V call is TRBV5-1, the J call TRBJ2-1; D uncertain. The germline CDR1 and CDR2 sequences are SGHRS and YFSETQ. Trimming took 0 bases from V and 2 from J, leaving 15 bases between them. The CDR3 extends over 17 amino acids. CDR3 DNA: TGCGCCAGCAGCTTGGCCCCCGGGTTCCTAACCTACAATGAGCAGTTCTTC. It encodes CASSLAPGFLTYNEQFF.

This clone was observed a single time. The chain couples TRBV2 to TRBJ2-3; D is perhaps TRBD2 (6 bases). Trimming took 3 bases from V and 1 from J, leaving 11 bases between them. Germline V gives CDR1 SNHLY, CDR2 FYNNEI. This CDR3 has 15 residues. The CDR3 DNA follows: TGTGCCAGCAGTGAGGCGGGGCAGCGCACAGATACGCAGTATTTT. Translating gives CASSEAGQRTDTQYF. Supplemented by reference TRBV2 and TRBJ2-3, the full variable domain reads EPEVTQTPSHQVTQMGQEVILRCVPISNHLYFYWYRQILGQKVEFLVSFYNNEISEKSEIFDDQFSVERPDGSNFTLKIRSTKLEDSAMYFCASSEAGQRTDTQYFGPGTRLTVL.

The chain combines TRBV6-5 with TRBJ1-2; 7 bases match TRBD1. Germline values: CDR1 MNHEY, CDR2 SVGAGI. The CDR3 consists of 14 residues. Trimming cost V 6 bases and J 3 bases; bases outside gene matches: 7. CDR3 amino acids: CASSLTGNDYGYTF. For the CDR3, the DNA is TGTGCCAGCAGCCTGACAGGGAATGACTATGGCTACACCTTC.

The V call is TRBV5-4, the J call TRBJ2-5; 15 nucleotides align to TRBD2. J lost 2 bases, V lost 3 bases, and 8 bases had no gene match. Germline V lookup: CDR1 SGHNT, CDR2 YYREEE (reference sequence). CDR3 length: 18 residues. As DNA, the CDR3 is TGTGCCAGCAGCTGGTGGGGACTAGCGGGGGGCCGGCAAGAGACCCAGTACTTC. This sequence encodes CASSWWGLAGGRQETQYF.

This sequence joins TRBV28 and TRBJ2-1; D might be TRBD1 (5 bases). Germline V gives CDR1 MDHEN, CDR2 SYDVKM. V was pared by 5 bases and J by 2 bases, with 7 bases between. This CDR3 spans 13 amino acids. Here the CDR3 reads CASSIGAYNEQFF. The CDR3 DNA follows: TGTGCCAGCAGTATAGGGGCCTACAATGAGCAGTTCTTC. The variable domain in full, completed from reference TRBV28 and TRBJ2-1, reads DVKVTQSSRYLVKRTGEKVFLECVQDMDHENMFWYRQDPGLGLRLIYFSYDVKMKEKGDIPEGYSVSREKKERFSLILESASTNQTSMYLCASSIGAYNEQFFGPGTRLTVL.

The chain employs TRBV19 and TRBJ1-6, with TRBD1 as a possible D gene (6 bases). This CDR3 comprises 12 residues. Per germline, CDR1 LNHDA and CDR2 SQIVND (reference sequence). Trimming pared 7 bases from V and 14 bases from J, leaving 15 bases between. This chain's CDR3 is CASTGDAWSLHF. CDR3 in DNA: TGTGCCAGTACAGGGGACGCATGGTCCCTCCACTTT.